These 29 T cell receptor beta chains share one sample of origin, sequenced in a study of shared clonotypes between healthy human individuals (dated by TCRdb to about 2020). Library creation used the immunoSEQ multiplex PCR assay. TCRdb limited this immuneACCESS table to in-frame rearrangements with V and J called. A share of clones is missing; checked studies link under half to unresolved V genes, and the rest is unexplained. A total of around 550,000 clones appear in this sample, around 96% of them only once. Clones ranked in the top ten supply approximately 0.062% of the sample. Sequenced material: naive CD4+ T cells sorted from blood. This specimen's cell subset or site label, per the study, means: CD45RA+ positively selected. The receptors stem from a woman between 25 and 40 years old in good health.

The chain has TRBV13 and TRBJ2-7, with no clear D. The CDR3 contains 12 residues. Trimming cost V 3 bases and J 1 base, with 4 bases left between them. CDR1 is PRHDT and CDR2 is FYEKMQ in the germline V gene (reference sequence). CDR3 sequence: CASSFLSYEQYF. CDR3 coding DNA: TGTGCCAGCAGCTTCCTATCCTACGAGCAGTACTTC. The entire variable domain, with the rest obtained from reference TRBV13 and TRBJ2-7, is as follows: AAGVIQSPRHLIKEKRETATLKCYPIPRHDTVYWYQQGPGQDPQFLISFYEKMQSDKGSIPDRFSAQQFSDYHSELNMSSLELGDSALYFCASSFLSYEQYFGPGTRLTVT.

This clone was seen a single time. J is TRBJ1-5 and V is TRBV19; D unresolved. V was cut by 7 bases and J by 3 bases, with 13 bases left in between. The CDR3 length is 14 residues. From germline, CDR1 is LNHDA and CDR2 SQIVND (reference sequence). This chain's CDR3 is CASTLRRNNQPQHF. The DNA of the CDR3 is TGTGCCAGTACCCTTAGACGGAACAATCAGCCCCAGCATTTT.

V gene TRBV5-4 combines with J gene TRBJ1-1, with no clear D. Germline values: CDR1 SGHNT, CDR2 YYREEE (reference sequence). Trimming removed 3 bases from V and 1 base from J, with 10 bases in between. CDR3 size: 14 residues. The CDR3 sequence: CASSSVNRNTEAFF. The CDR3 DNA sequence: TGTGCCAGCAGCTCGGTGAATAGGAACACTGAAGCTTTCTTT. Looking up the rest from reference TRBV5-4 and TRBJ1-1 gives the full variable domain: ETGVTQSPTHLIKTRGQQVTLRCSSQSGHNTVSWYQQALGQGPQFIFQYYREEENGRGNFPPRFSGLQFPNYSSELNVNALELDDSALYLCASSSVNRNTEAFFGQGTRLTVV.

The chain is built from TRBV7-6 and TRBJ2-3, with unresolved D. CDR3 length: 13 amino acids. V lost 8 bases to trimming and J lost 6 bases, with 15 bases between them. Germline CDR1 is SGHVS and CDR2 is FNYEAQ. In DNA form, the CDR3 reads TGTGCCAGCTCGGGCAACATCAAGGATACGCAGTATTTT. Its protein product is CASSGNIKDTQYF.

Only one count was recorded for this clone. The chain employs TRBV5-4 and TRBJ2-4; 12 nucleotides line up with TRBD2. After removal of 4 bases from V and 5 bases from J, the junction contained 10 bases not matched to a gene. CDR1 SGHNT and CDR2 YYREEE come from the germline V gene (reference sequence). This CDR3 region has 17 residues. The CDR3 region is CASSQPSGRAGENIQYF. The DNA of the CDR3 is TGTGCCAGCAGCCAACCTAGCGGGAGGGCCGGAGAAAACATTCAGTACTTC.

V and J are TRBV30 and TRBJ1-3; D gene ambiguous. Trimming shortened V by 3 bases and J by 2 bases, and 8 bases separated the two germline ends. This CDR3 comprises 13 residues. The germline V gene encodes CDR1 GTSNPN and CDR2 SVGIG (reference sequence). As DNA, the CDR3 is TGTGCCTGGAGCATAAGGGCTGGAAACACCATATATTTT. Residues: CAWSIRAGNTIYF.

The rearrangement uses TRBV28 and TRBJ2-7; D is uncertain. The CDR3 extends over 12 amino acids. The V and J ends lost 5 bases and 5 bases respectively, with 10 bases between them. The germline V gene encodes CDR1 MDHEN and CDR2 SYDVKM. CDR3 bases: TGTGCCAGCAGTCCCGCGGTGCACGAGCAGTACTTC. Residues: CASSPAVHEQYF. Full variable domain (remainder filled in from reference TRBV28 and TRBJ2-7): DVKVTQSSRYLVKRTGEKVFLECVQDMDHENMFWYRQDPGLGLRLIYFSYDVKMKEKGDIPEGYSVSREKKERFSLILESASTNQTSMYLCASSPAVHEQYFGPGTRLTVT.

The gene calls are TRBV10-1 and TRBJ2-3; D unclear. Germline lookup yields CDR1 WNHNN and CDR2 SYGVQD (reference sequence). The ends were cut back, 0 bases at V and 1 base at J, with 11 bases in the middle. The CDR3 runs 16 residues. This CDR3 reads CASSESYGVGTDTQYF. The CDR3 bases are TGCGCCAGCAGTGAGTCGTATGGGGTAGGCACAGATACGCAGTATTTT.

The chain couples TRBV2 to TRBJ2-7; 11 nucleotides match TRBD2. The CDR3 contains 16 residues. V was clipped by 6 bases and J by 1 base; unmatched bases: 8. Per germline, CDR1 SNHLY and CDR2 FYNNEI. The CDR3 bases are TGTGCCAGCAGGTCGTCTAGCGGGAGGACGTCCTACGAGCAGTACTTC. Its translation: CASRSSSGRTSYEQYF. The variable domain in full, with the rest retrieved from reference TRBV2 and TRBJ2-7, is EPEVTQTPSHQVTQMGQEVILRCVPISNHLYFYWYRQILGQKVEFLVSFYNNEISEKSEIFDDQFSVERPDGSNFTLKIRSTKLEDSAMYFCASRSSSGRTSYEQYFGPGTRLTVT.

The V gene is TRBV19, the J gene TRBJ2-5; 7 bases fit TRBD2. V was pared by 3 bases and J by 5 bases, with 6 bases of the junction left unmatched. The CDR3 spans 14 residues. Germline V gives CDR1 LNHDA, CDR2 SQIVND (reference sequence). In nucleotides, the CDR3 is TGTGCCAGTAGTATCCTGGCGGGAGTGGAGACCCAGTACTTC. It translates to CASSILAGVETQYF.

The chain links TRBV11-2 to TRBJ2-7, with 11 bases fitting TRBD2. CDR3 size: 15 residues. From germline, CDR1 is SGHAT and CDR2 FQNNGV. Unmatched junction bases numbered 9, after V lost 5 bases and J lost 6 bases. CDR3 DNA: TGTGCCAGCAGCCCTACTAGCGGGAGACGGGGCGAGCAGTACTTC. Its protein product is CASSPTSGRRGEQYF. Complete variable domain (other parts from reference TRBV11-2 and TRBJ2-7): EAGVAQSPRYKIIEKRQSVAFWCNPISGHATLYWYQQILGQGPKLLIQFQNNGVVDDSQLPKDRFSAERLKGVDSTLKIQPAKLEDSAVYLCASSPTSGRRGEQYFGPGTRLTVT.

The V call is TRBV19, the J call TRBJ2-7, with a weak D call TRBD1 (6 bases). The CDR3 covers 13 residues. Germline loops: CDR1 LNHDA, CDR2 SQIVND (reference sequence). Trimming removed 4 bases from V and 4 bases from J, with 11 bases in between. CDR3 protein: CASSRTAIYEQYF. The CDR3 DNA reads as TGTGCCAGTAGTAGGACAGCGATTTACGAGCAGTACTTC.

V is TRBV6-1 and J is TRBJ2-7; tentative D call: TRBD1 (6 bases). The germline CDR1 and CDR2 sequences are MNHNS and SASEGT. The CDR3 has 15 residues. Trimming took off 4 bases at V and 0 bases at J, with 13 bases between the two ends. In nucleotides, the CDR3 is TGTGCCAGCAGTGTGGGGACAATCAACTCCTACGAGCAGTACTTC. As protein: CASSVGTINSYEQYF.

V gene TRBV27 combines with J gene TRBJ2-5, with D perhaps matching TRBD1 (6 bases). Germline V CDR1 and CDR2: MNHEY, SMNVEV (reference sequence). The V end lost 5 bases, the J end lost 1 base, and 11 bases lay between the germline ends. This CDR3 comprises 14 residues. CDR3 in DNA: TGTGCCAGCAGTCAGTGGGGGCTCCAAGAGACCCAGTACTTC. The encoded protein is CASSQWGLQETQYF.

The V call is TRBV5-8, the J call TRBJ1-2; 9 bases line up with TRBD1. CDR1 and CDR2 from the germline V gene are SGHTS and YDEGEE. With V trimmed by 5 bases and J by 1 base, 6 bases remained unmatched. CDR3 length: 15 amino acids. This chain's CDR3 is CASSRTGEFNYGYTF. The CDR3 region has the DNA TGTGCCAGCAGTCGGACAGGGGAATTTAACTATGGCTACACCTTC.

The J gene is TRBJ2-7, the V gene TRBV5-1, with D possibly matching TRBD2 (6 bases). The V end lost 7 bases, the J end lost 6 bases, and 44 bases lay between the germline ends. The CDR3 is 22 residues long. Germline V gene sequence: CDR1 SGHRS, CDR2 YFSETQ. The CDR3 is CASSMSRGELPKVRALYIEQYF. Written as DNA, the CDR3 is TGCGCCAGCTCAATGTCGCGCGGGGAGCTACCTAAGGTAAGGGCCCTATATATCGAGCAGTACTTC.

The V gene is TRBV5-1, the J gene TRBJ1-6; perhaps TRBD1 as D (5 bases). V was pared by 0 bases and J by 10 bases, with 11 bases between. This CDR3 region has 14 residues. Germline CDR1 is SGHRS and CDR2 is YFSETQ. The CDR3 bases are TGCGCCAGCAGCTTGGCCGGGGGGAACTCACCCCTCCACTTT. Encoded protein: CASSLAGGNSPLHF.

CDR3 sequence (DNA): TGTGCCAGTAGTATTCTAGCGGGAATTCTCAATGAGCAGTTCTTC. The encoded protein is CASSILAGILNEQFF. The genes are TRBV19 and TRBJ2-1, with 9 nucleotides matching TRBD2. This CDR3 is built from 15 residues. Germline V CDR1 and CDR2: LNHDA, SQIVND (reference sequence). V dropped 3 bases and J dropped 6; count of bases not matched to a gene: 6.

The chain recombines TRBV27 with TRBJ1-1; D gene unclear. This CDR3 is 14 amino acids long. With 6 bases removed from V and 4 bases from J, the gap between germline ends came to 15 bases. Germline CDR1 reads MNHEY; CDR2 reads SMNVEV (reference sequence). CDR3 bases: TGTGCCAGCAGGATACCCGACGGTACCACTGAAGCTTTCTTT. Protein product: CASRIPDGTTEAFF.

The V and J genes are TRBV2 and TRBJ2-4; TRBD2 aligns across 7 bases. Trimming removed 5 bases from V and 6 bases from J; junction bases left unmatched: 10. The CDR3 totals 15 residues. Germline-derived CDR1 and CDR2 are SNHLY and FYNNEI. The CDR3 protein is CASSPAAPGGNIQYF. CDR3 DNA: TGTGCCAGCAGTCCCGCGGCCCCGGGGGGAAACATTCAGTACTTC.

V and J are TRBV9 and TRBJ2-7; D possibly corresponds to TRBD2 (6 bases). This CDR3 is 14 amino acids long. CDR1 is SGDLS, CDR2 YYNGEE, per germline. Trimming left V 0 bases short and J 0 bases short, with 7 bases between. CDR3 protein: CASSVGGDSYEQYF. In nucleotides, the CDR3 is TGTGCCAGCAGCGTAGGGGGGGACTCCTACGAGCAGTACTTC. Using reference TRBV9 and TRBJ2-7 for the parts outside the CDR3, the full variable domain is DSGVTQTPKHLITATGQRVTLRCSPRSGDLSVYWYQQSLDQGLQFLIQYYNGEERAKGNILERFSAQQFPDLHSELNLSSLELGDSALYFCASSVGGDSYEQYFGPGTRLTVT.

V is TRBV18 and J is TRBJ1-3; D is unclear. Trimming pared 4 bases from V and 3 bases from J, leaving 13 bases between. The CDR3 totals 15 residues. Germline V CDR1 and CDR2: KGHSH, LQKENI. CDR3 sequence reads: CASSLTVIGGNTIYF. The CDR3 nucleotides read TGTGCCAGCTCACTAACCGTAATAGGTGGAAACACCATATATTTT. The full variable domain, with the rest looked up from reference TRBV18 and TRBJ1-3, is NAGVMQNPRHLVRRRGQEARLRCSPMKGHSHVYWYRQLPEEGLKFMVYLQKENIIDESGMPKERFSAEFPKEGPSILRIQQVVRGDSAAYFCASSLTVIGGNTIYFGEGSWLTVV.

V is TRBV19 and J is TRBJ2-7, with TRBD2 as a possible D gene (7 bases). CDR3 size: 15 residues. Trimming stripped 5 bases from V and 6 bases from J, with 20 bases between. Germline values: CDR1 LNHDA, CDR2 SQIVND (reference sequence). The CDR3 region has the DNA TGTGCCAGTAGTTCCCCGGGGGGCCGGACGGGCGAGCAGTACTTC. This codes for CASSSPGGRTGEQYF.

This sequence joins TRBV18 and TRBJ2-5; perhaps TRBD1 as D (6 bases). V lost 2 bases and J lost 0, with 7 bases in between. This CDR3 has 14 residues. Germline V CDR1 and CDR2: KGHSH, LQKENI. The CDR3 DNA sequence: TGTGCCAGCTCACCAGACAGGAACCAAGAGACCCAGTACTTC. It codes for CASSPDRNQETQYF.

V is TRBV10-2 and J is TRBJ2-7; tentatively, D is TRBD1 (5 bases). The CDR3 is 16 amino acids. Between the trimmed V and J ends, which lost 10 bases and 0 bases, there was a span of 22 bases. Germline CDR1 and CDR2: WSHSY and SAAADI. CDR3 in amino acids: CATSPRRQGSSYEQYF. The CDR3 bases are TGCGCCACCAGCCCCCGGCGCCAGGGAAGCTCCTACGAGCAGTACTTC.

The chain couples TRBV28 to TRBJ2-5, with 7 nucleotides matching TRBD1. The J call may not be correct, given that the DNA end is closer to TRBJ2-7. CDR1 and CDR2 (germline): MDHEN, SYDVKM. This CDR3 comprises 12 residues. The CDR3 sequence is CASDRQGYEQYF. CDR3 coding DNA: TGTGCCAGCGACCGACAGGGCTACGAGCAGTACTTC.

The V and J genes are TRBV2 and TRBJ2-1; the D gene is possibly TRBD1 (5 bases). This CDR3 spans 11 amino acids. V was clipped by 6 bases and J by 9 bases, with 9 bases between them. Per germline, CDR1 SNHLY and CDR2 FYNNEI. CDR3 DNA: TGTGCCAGCAGGCGTAGGGGTGAGCAGTTCTTC. Translated: CASRRRGEQFF.

This sequence joins TRBV4-3 and TRBJ1-5; 8 nucleotides match TRBD1. This CDR3 region has 14 residues. Germline lookup yields CDR1 LGHNA and CDR2 YSLEER. Germline trimming cut 1 base from V and 5 bases from J; bases unmatched to any gene: 1. CDR3 sequence reads: CASSQGQGHQPQHF. In nucleotides, the CDR3 is TGCGCCAGCAGCCAAGGACAGGGGCATCAGCCCCAGCATTTT.

This clone was seen only once. The chain combines TRBV7-2 with TRBJ1-1; TRBD1 matches at 7 bases. This CDR3 contains 14 residues. Germline V gene data show CDR1 as SGHTA and CDR2 as FQGNSA. The V and J ends lost 5 bases and 6 bases, in that order; junction bases with no gene match: 9. CDR3 loop: CASSLRPRGAEAFF. In nucleotides, the CDR3 is TGTGCCAGCAGCCTGCGTCCCAGGGGGGCTGAAGCTTTCTTT.